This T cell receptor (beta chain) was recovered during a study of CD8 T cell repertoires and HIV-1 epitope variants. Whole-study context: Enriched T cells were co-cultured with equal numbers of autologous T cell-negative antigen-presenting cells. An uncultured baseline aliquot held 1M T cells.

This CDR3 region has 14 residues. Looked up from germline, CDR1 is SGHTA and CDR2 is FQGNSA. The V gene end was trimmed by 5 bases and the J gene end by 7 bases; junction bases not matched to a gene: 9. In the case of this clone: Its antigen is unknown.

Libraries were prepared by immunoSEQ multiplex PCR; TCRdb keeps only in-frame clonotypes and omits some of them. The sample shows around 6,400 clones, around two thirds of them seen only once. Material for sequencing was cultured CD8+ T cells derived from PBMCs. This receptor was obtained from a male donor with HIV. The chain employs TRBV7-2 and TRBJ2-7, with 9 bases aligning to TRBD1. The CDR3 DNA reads TGTGCCAGCAGCCATATAGCAGGGACAGGGGAGCAGTACTTC. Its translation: CASSHIAGTGEQYF.